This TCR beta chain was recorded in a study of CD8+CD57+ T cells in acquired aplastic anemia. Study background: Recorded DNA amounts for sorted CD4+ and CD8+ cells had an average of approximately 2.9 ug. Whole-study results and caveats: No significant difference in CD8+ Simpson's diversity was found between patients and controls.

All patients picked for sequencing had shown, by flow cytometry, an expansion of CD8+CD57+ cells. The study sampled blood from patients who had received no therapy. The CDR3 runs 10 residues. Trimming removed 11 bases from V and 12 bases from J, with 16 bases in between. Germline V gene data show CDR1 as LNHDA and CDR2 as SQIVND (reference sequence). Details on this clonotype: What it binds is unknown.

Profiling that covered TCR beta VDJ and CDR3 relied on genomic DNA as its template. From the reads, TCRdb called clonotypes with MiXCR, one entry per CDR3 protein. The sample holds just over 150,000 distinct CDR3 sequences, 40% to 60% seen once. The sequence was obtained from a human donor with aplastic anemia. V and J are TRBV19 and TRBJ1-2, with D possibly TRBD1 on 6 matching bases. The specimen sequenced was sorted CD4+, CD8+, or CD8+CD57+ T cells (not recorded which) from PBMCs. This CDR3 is CAGGWGGHTF. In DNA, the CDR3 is TGTGCCGGTGGATGGGGGGGGCACACCTTC.